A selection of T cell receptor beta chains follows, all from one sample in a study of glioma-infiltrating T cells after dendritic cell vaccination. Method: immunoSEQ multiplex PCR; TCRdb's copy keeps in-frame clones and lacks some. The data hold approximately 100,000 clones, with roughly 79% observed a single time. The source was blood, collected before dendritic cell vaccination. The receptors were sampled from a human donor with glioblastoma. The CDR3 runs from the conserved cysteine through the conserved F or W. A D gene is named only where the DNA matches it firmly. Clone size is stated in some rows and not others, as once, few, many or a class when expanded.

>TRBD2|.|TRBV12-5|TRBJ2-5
CASGSPSGNEETQYF
TGTGCTAGTGGTTCCCCTAGCGGGAACGAAGAGACCCAGTACTTC
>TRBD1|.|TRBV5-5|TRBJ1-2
CASSPGTGKGYYGYTF
TGTGCCAGCAGCCCCGGGACAGGGAAAGGGTACTATGGCTACACCTTC
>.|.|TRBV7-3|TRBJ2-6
CASSLGALGPGANVLTF
TGTGCCAGCAGCTTAGGGGCTCTGGGGCCAGGGGCCAACGTCCTGACTTTC
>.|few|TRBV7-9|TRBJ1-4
CASSLGATNEKLFF
TGTGCCAGCAGCTTAGGAGCAACTAATGAAAAACTGTTTTTT
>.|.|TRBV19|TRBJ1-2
CASSSYSPHGAGYTF
TGTGCCAGTAGTAGCTATAGCCCTCATGGGGCTGGCTACACCTTC
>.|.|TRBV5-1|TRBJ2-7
CASSQGLRYEQYF
TGCGCCAGCAGCCAGGGGCTCCGCTACGAGCAGTACTTC
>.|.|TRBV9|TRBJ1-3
CASSVAGISGNTIYF
TGTGCCAGCAGCGTAGCAGGGATTTCTGGAAACACCATATATTTT
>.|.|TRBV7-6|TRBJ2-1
CASSLTFSYNEQFF
TGTGCCAGCAGCTTAACTTTTTCCTACAATGAGCAGTTCTTC
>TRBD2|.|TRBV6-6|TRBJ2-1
CATSSGGSDEQFF
TGTGCCACCTCTAGCGGGGGGAGCGATGAGCAGTTCTTC
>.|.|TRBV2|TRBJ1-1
CASSRDPGVNTEAFF
TGTGCCAGCAGTCGGGACCCGGGGGTGAACACTGAAGCTTTCTTT
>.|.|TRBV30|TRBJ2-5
CAWRTQGLQTQYF
TGTGCCTGGAGGACCCAGGGGCTTCAGACCCAGTACTTC
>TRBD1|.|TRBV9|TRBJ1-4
CASSNRGRGEKLFF
TGTGCCAGCAGCAACAGGGGGCGCGGTGAAAAACTGTTTTTT
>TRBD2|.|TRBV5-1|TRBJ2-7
CASSHIPGGDAEQYF
TGCGCCAGCAGCCATATACCGGGGGGAGATGCCGAGCAGTACTTC
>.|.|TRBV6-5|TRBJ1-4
CASRLGGVAEKLFF
TGTGCCAGCAGACTAGGGGGGGTGGCTGAAAAACTGTTTTTT
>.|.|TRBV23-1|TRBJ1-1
CASSLREGTEAFF
TGCGCCAGCAGCTTGAGGGAAGGCACTGAAGCTTTCTTT
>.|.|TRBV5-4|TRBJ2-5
CASSLGGPQETQYF
TGTGCCAGCAGCTTAGGAGGGCCCCAAGAGACCCAGTACTTC
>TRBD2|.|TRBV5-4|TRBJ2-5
CASSLRLAGGETQYF
TGTGCCAGCAGCTTGCGCCTAGCGGGCGGAGAGACCCAGTACTTC
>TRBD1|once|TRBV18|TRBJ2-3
CASSIEEQGAYTTDTQYF
TGTGCCAGCTCAATCGAAGAACAGGGGGCATATACCACAGATACGCAGTATTTT
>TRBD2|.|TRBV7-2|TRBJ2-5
CASSFPIEAGGSVETQYF
TGTGCCAGCAGCTTTCCCATTGAGGCGGGGGGGTCCGTGGAGACCCAGTACTTC
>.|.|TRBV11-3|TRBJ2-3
CASSLNRAGPDTQYF
TGTGCCAGCAGCTTGAACAGGGCGGGCCCAGATACGCAGTATTTT
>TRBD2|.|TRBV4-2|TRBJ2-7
CASSPLTSGGYEQYF
TGTGCCAGCAGCCCACTCACTAGCGGGGGCTACGAGCAGTACTTC
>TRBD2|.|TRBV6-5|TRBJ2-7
CASRSSGGAREQYF
TGTGCCAGCAGATCTAGCGGGGGGGCGCGCGAGCAGTACTTC
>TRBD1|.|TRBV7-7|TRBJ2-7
CASSPGQGGMDEQYF
TGTGCTAGCAGCCCCGGACAGGGTGGGATGGACGAGCAGTACTTC
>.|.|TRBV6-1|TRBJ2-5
CASRPPGGAETQYF
TGTGCCAGCAGACCCCCTGGGGGGGCGGAGACCCAGTACTTC
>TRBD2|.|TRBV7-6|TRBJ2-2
CASSLYVAGDTGELFF
TGTGCCAGCAGCTTATACGTGGCGGGGGACACCGGGGAGCTGTTTTTT
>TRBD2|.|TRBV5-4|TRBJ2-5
CASSSAGVETQYF
TGTGCCAGCAGCTCAGCGGGGGTAGAGACCCAGTACTTC
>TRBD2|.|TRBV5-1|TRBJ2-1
CASGRGRESYNEQFF
TGCGCCAGCGGGAGGGGCAGGGAATCTTACAATGAGCAGTTCTTC
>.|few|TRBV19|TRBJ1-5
CASRPRQDSINQPQHF
TGTGCCAGTAGACCGCGACAGGACTCGATCAATCAGCCCCAGCATTTT
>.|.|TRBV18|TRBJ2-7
CASSPPGSEQYF
TGTGCCAGCTCACCCCCAGGGTCCGAGCAGTACTTC
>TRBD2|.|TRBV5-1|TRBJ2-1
CASSPPMAGVYNEQFF
TGCGCCAGCAGCCCGCCCATGGCGGGGGTTTACAATGAGCAGTTCTTC
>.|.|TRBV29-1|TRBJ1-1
CSVDKINREAFF
TGCAGCGTTGATAAGATCAACAGGGAAGCTTTCTTT
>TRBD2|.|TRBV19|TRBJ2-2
CASSMTQRGTGELFF
TGTGCCAGTAGTATGACCCAGCGGGGGACCGGGGAGCTGTTTTTT
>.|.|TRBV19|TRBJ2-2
CASLGVGELFF
TGTGCCAGCCTAGGGGTCGGGGAGCTGTTTTTT
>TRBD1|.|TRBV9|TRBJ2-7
CASSVGGQGSYEQYF
TGTGCCAGCAGCGTAGGGGGACAGGGATCCTACGAGCAGTACTTC
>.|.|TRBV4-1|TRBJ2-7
CASSQEMRVYYEQYF
TGCGCCAGCAGCCAAGAGATGCGGGTGTACTACGAGCAGTACTTC
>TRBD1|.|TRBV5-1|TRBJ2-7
CASSQGQGDEQYF
TGCGCCAGCAGCCAGGGACAGGGGGACGAGCAGTACTTC
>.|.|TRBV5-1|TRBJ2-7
CASSIQDQSFYEQYF
TGCGCCAGCAGCATACAGGACCAGTCTTTCTACGAGCAGTACTTC
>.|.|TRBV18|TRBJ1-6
CASSLERGNSPLHF
TGTGCCAGCTCCCTCGAAAGGGGAAATTCACCCCTCCACTTT
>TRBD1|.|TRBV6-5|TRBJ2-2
CASSGTGGITGELFF
TGTGCCAGCAGTGGAACAGGGGGCATCACCGGGGAGCTGTTTTTT
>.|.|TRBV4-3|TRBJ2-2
CASSPLSYTGNTGELFF
TGCGCCAGCAGCCCCTTGTCCTATACGGGTAACACCGGGGAGCTGTTTTTT
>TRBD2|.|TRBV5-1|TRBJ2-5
CASSYRTSGGGETQYF
TGCGCCAGCAGCTACCGGACTAGCGGGGGGGGAGAGACCCAGTACTTC
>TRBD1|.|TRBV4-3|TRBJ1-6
CASSQGATGGGNSPLHF
TGCGCCAGCAGCCAAGGGGCAACAGGGGGTGGTAATTCACCCCTCCACTTT
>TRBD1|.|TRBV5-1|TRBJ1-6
CASAWDRGNSPLHF
TGCGCCAGCGCTTGGGACAGGGGAAATTCACCCCTCCACTTT
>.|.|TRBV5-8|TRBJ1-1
CASSFGGENTEAFF
TGTGCCAGCAGCTTCGGGGGGGAGAACACTGAAGCTTTCTTT
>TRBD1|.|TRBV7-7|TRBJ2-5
CASSPGVTGGETQYF
TGTGCTAGCAGCCCAGGGGTAACAGGGGGAGAGACCCAGTACTTC
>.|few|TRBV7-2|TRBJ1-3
CASSSSSGNTIYF
TGTGCCAGCAGCTCCTCTTCTGGAAACACCATATATTTT
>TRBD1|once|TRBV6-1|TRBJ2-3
CASSETRTGKATDTQYF
TGTGCCAGCAGTGAAACCCGGACAGGGAAGGCGACAGATACGCAGTATTTT
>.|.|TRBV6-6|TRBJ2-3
CASSYSNRDTQYF
TGTGCCAGCAGTTACTCGAACAGAGATACGCAGTATTTT
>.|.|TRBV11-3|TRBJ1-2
CASSLVDGGGYTF
TGTGCCAGCAGCTTAGTCGATGGAGGCGGCTACACCTTC
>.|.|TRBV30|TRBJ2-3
CAWTIAVTDTQYF
TGTGCCTGGACGATAGCGGTCACAGATACGCAGTATTTT
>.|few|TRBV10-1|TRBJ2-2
CASSESAAVGTGELFF
TGCGCCAGCAGTGAGTCGGCGGCGGTAGGCACCGGGGAGCTGTTTTTT
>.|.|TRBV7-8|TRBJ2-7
CASSIRQRPYEQYF
TGTGCCAGCAGCATACGACAGCGCCCCTACGAGCAGTACTTC
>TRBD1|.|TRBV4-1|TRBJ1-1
CASSLRQGEAVEAFF
TGCGCCAGCAGCCTAAGACAGGGAGAAGCGGTTGAAGCTTTCTTT
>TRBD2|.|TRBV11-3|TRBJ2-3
CASSGGTSGESTDTQYF
TGTGCCAGCAGCGGAGGGACTAGCGGGGAGAGCACAGATACGCAGTATTTT